These 10 T cell receptor beta chains came from one sample sequenced in a study of cytomegalovirus exposure and HLA in healthy donors. The study ran its PCR with 60 Vbeta and 13 Jbeta primers. The repertoire was sequenced with immunoSEQ multiplex PCR; TCRdb's copy has only in-frame clones and lacks some. The top ten clones hold 14% of a sample with 130,000 to 150,000 clones, roughly four fifths of them seen once. The sample was PBMCs. The receptor set was obtained from a human donor in good health.

This clone has only a few counts. Additional DNA sequences in this sample encode the identical CDR3. The rearrangement links TRBV2 to TRBJ2-7, with a tentative D call TRBD2 (6 bases). Trimming removed 2 bases from V and 7 bases from J, with 6 bases in between. The CDR3 has 11 residues. CDR1 is SNHLY and CDR2 is FYNNEI in the germline V gene. As DNA, the CDR3 is TGTGCCAGCAGTGAACGGGGGGAGCAGTACTTC. Its translation: CASSERGEQYF.

J is TRBJ2-5 and V is TRBV10-3; 12 positions agree with TRBD2. The CDR3 contains 13 residues. J lost 5 bases, V lost 10 bases, and 5 bases had no gene match. Germline assignment: CDR1 ENHRY and CDR2 SYGVKD. Written as DNA, the CDR3 is TGTGCCACTAGCGGGGGGGCCATCGAGACCCAGTACTTC. It is translated as CATSGGAIETQYF.

The chain combines TRBV5-4 with TRBJ1-1; the D gene is possibly TRBD1 (6 bases). This CDR3 has 16 amino acids. CDR1 is SGHNT, CDR2 YYREEE, per germline (reference sequence). V was shortened by 4 bases and J by 4 bases, with 20 bases between the two germline ends. CDR3: CASSDPRHRVVTEAFF. Here the CDR3 DNA reads TGTGCCAGCAGCGACCCCCGGCACAGGGTGGTCACTGAAGCTTTCTTT.

The chain couples TRBV5-1 to TRBJ2-5, with a weak D call TRBD1 (5 bases). The J call could be wrong; TRBJ2-7 is a better fit for the DNA end. CDR3 length: 13 amino acids. Germline CDR1 SGHRS, CDR2 YFSETQ. For the CDR3, the DNA is TGCGCCAGCAGCCCGACAGAAGCCTACGAGCAGTACTTC. This gives the protein CASSPTEAYEQYF.

This sequence joins TRBV5-1 and TRBJ2-1, with D perhaps TRBD2 (5 bases). V was shortened by 0 bases and J by 4 bases, with 14 bases between the two germline ends. Looked up from germline, CDR1 is SGHRS and CDR2 is YFSETQ. There are 16 residues in the CDR3. In DNA form, the CDR3 reads TGCGCCAGCAGCTTGGGGAATATACTAGGTTACAATGAGCAGTTCTTC. Translation gives CASSLGNILGYNEQFF.

The chain is built from TRBV19 and TRBJ2-2, with D possibly matching TRBD1 (6 bases). The V gene lost 5 bases and the J gene lost 8 bases, with 21 bases spanning the gap. The length of the CDR3 is 16 residues. Germline CDR1 is LNHDA and CDR2 is SQIVND (reference sequence). CDR3: CASSLPGTRDVGELFF. CDR3 sequence (DNA): TGTGCCAGTAGTTTACCCGGGACAAGGGACGTGGGGGAGCTGTTTTTT. The full variable domain, with the rest looked up from reference TRBV19 and TRBJ2-2, is DGGITQSPKYLFRKEGQNVTLSCEQNLNHDAMYWYRQDPGQGLRLIYYSQIVNDFQKGDIAEGYSVSREKKESFPLTVTSAQKNPTAFYLCASSLPGTRDVGELFFGEGSRLTVL.

The gene calls are TRBV4-1 and TRBJ2-5; D unclear. The germline CDR1 and CDR2 sequences are MGHRA and YSYEKL. The V gene lost 4 bases and the J gene lost 4 bases, with 4 bases spanning the gap. The CDR3 covers 11 residues. The CDR3 loop reads CASSRGETQYF. CDR3 nucleotides: TGCGCCAGCAGCCGCGGAGAGACCCAGTACTTC.

This chain uses TRBV28 with TRBJ2-7, with D maybe TRBD1 (5 bases). V was clipped by 4 bases and J by 2 bases, with 9 bases between them. The germline gives CDR1 MDHEN, CDR2 SYDVKM. The CDR3 is 13 residues long. The CDR3 bases are TGTGCCAGCAGTTGGACATACCCCTACGAGCAGTACTTC. This translates into CASSWTYPYEQYF.

This clone was detected only a few times. The chain has TRBV2 and TRBJ1-5; D unclear. The CDR3 sequence is 14 residues long. Per the germline V gene, CDR1 is SNHLY and CDR2 is FYNNEI. V lost 1 base to trimming and J lost 5 bases, with 9 bases between them. The CDR3 coding sequence is TGTGCCAGCAGTGAAGTCCAGGTTGATCAGCCCCAGCATTTT. This translates into CASSEVQVDQPQHF.

This clone occurred a few times. The J gene is TRBJ1-5, the V gene TRBV7-2; possible D gene TRBD1, 5 bases. Trimming pared 1 base from V and 5 bases from J, leaving 9 bases between. From germline, CDR1 is SGHTA and CDR2 FQGNSA. The CDR3 extends over 14 amino acids. The CDR3 sequence is CASSLGQIYQPQHF. The CDR3 coding sequence is TGTGCCAGCAGCTTAGGACAGATTTATCAGCCCCAGCATTTT. The entire variable domain, with the rest obtained from reference TRBV7-2 and TRBJ1-5, is as follows: GAGVSQSPSNKVTEKGKDVELRCDPISGHTALYWYRQSLGQGLEFLIYFQGNSAPDKSGLPSDRFSAERTGGSVSTLTIQRTQQEDSAVYLCASSLGQIYQPQHFGDGTRLSIL.